The 21 T cell receptor beta chains below were found in one sample sequenced in a study of T cells in Graves' hyperthyroidism and ophthalmopathy. RNA transcripts gave rise to amplified TCR beta CDR3 regions. Carried out on the TCR CDR3, a first-round RT-PCR used the HTBI primer set. TCRdb fed the multiplex PCR reads into MiXCR, producing one record per CDR3 protein. This sample carries hundreds of thousands of distinct CDR3 sequences, roughly a sixth of them seen once, and the ten largest clones take 15% to 20%. The sample was blood. These receptors originate from a woman aged 45-65 years with Graves' hyperthyroidism that later progressed to Graves' ophthalmopathy.

The chain recombines TRBV9 with TRBJ2-1; TRBD2 agrees at 9 bases. Per germline, CDR1 SGDLS and CDR2 YYNGEE. With 2 bases clipped from V and 4 bases from J, the junction kept 7 bases outside the gene matches. The CDR3 is made up of 16 amino acids. CDR3 amino acids: CASSVKTSGLYNEQFF. The CDR3 coding sequence is TGTGCCAGCAGCGTCAAGACTAGCGGCCTTTACAATGAGCAGTTCTTC.

This clonotype was recorded at least ten times. V usage is TRBV12-3 or TRBV12-4 and J usage is TRBJ1-1; possible D gene TRBD1, 6 bases. Trimming took 2 bases from V and 5 from J, leaving 18 bases between them. This CDR3 is built from 16 residues. This CDR3 is CASSLLWYRAGTEAFF. The CDR3 DNA reads as TGTGCCAGCAGTTTATTATGGTACAGGGCCGGAACTGAAGCTTTCTTT.

This clonotype came up many times. The CDR3 sequence is CSASSPAGGWAGELFF. The CDR3 nucleotides read TGCAGTGCTAGCTCCCCCGCAGGGGGCTGGGCCGGGGAGCTGTTTTTT. The chain recombines TRBV20-1 with TRBJ2-2; 8 positions match TRBD1. J was trimmed by 6 bases and V by 3 bases; bases with no gene match: 12. The CDR3 has 16 residues. Germline assignment: CDR1 DFQATT and CDR2 SNEGSKA (reference sequence).

The table lists this clonotype with many counts. This chain links TRBV30 with TRBJ1-1; D unclear. The CDR3 contains 13 residues. From germline, CDR1 is GTSNPN and CDR2 SVGIG (reference sequence). Trimming removed 1 base at V and 4 bases at J, with 10 bases between. CDR3 sequence (DNA): TGTGCCTGGAGTGACAAGGCAGGCACTGAAGCTTTCTTT. Residues: CAWSDKAGTEAFF.

V and J are TRBV27 and TRBJ1-3, with D possibly TRBD1 on 5 matching bases. CDR3 length: 14 amino acids. Germline CDR1 MNHEY, CDR2 SMNVEV (reference sequence). Trimming pared 6 bases from V and 1 base from J, leaving 10 bases between. The chain's CDR3 is CASSGTQSGNTIYF. Here the CDR3 DNA reads TGTGCCAGCAGCGGGACTCAATCTGGAAACACCATATATTTT.

The V call is TRBV9, the J call TRBJ2-7, with TRBD1 matching 7 bases. Trimming cost V 0 bases and J 6 bases; bases outside gene matches: 6. CDR1 and CDR2 from the germline V gene are SGDLS and YYNGEE. This CDR3 spans 14 amino acids. The CDR3: CASSVAEGGVEQYF. The CDR3 DNA follows: TGTGCCAGCAGCGTAGCGGAAGGGGGCGTCGAGCAGTACTTC. Based on the CDR3 plus reference TRBV9 and TRBJ2-7, the full variable domain is DSGVTQTPKHLITATGQRVTLRCSPRSGDLSVYWYQQSLDQGLQFLIQYYNGEERAKGNILERFSAQQFPDLHSELNLSSLELGDSALYFCASSVAEGGVEQYFGPGTRLTVT.

The chain employs TRBV6-1 and TRBJ1-1; 9 nucleotides match TRBD1. CDR1 is MNHNS, CDR2 SASEGT, per germline. CDR3 size: 14 residues. Trimming removed 9 bases from V and 2 bases from J; junction bases left unmatched: 7. The CDR3 spells CARGQGHSNTEAFF. CDR3 DNA sequence: TGTGCCAGGGGACAGGGACATTCTAACACTGAAGCTTTCTTT.

This clonotype was found many times. The CDR3 loop is CASTRIGGGTSTEAFF. In DNA, the CDR3 is TGTGCCAGCACCCGAATCGGGGGGGGAACGAGTACTGAAGCTTTCTTT. This rearrangement joins TRBV12-3 or TRBV12-4 to TRBJ1-1, with D perhaps TRBD1 (5 bases). The CDR3 totals 16 residues. V lost 7 bases and J 5 bases, leaving 23 bases between the germline ends.

This clonotype showed up many times. This chain uses TRBV12-3 or TRBV12-4 with TRBJ1-1; D not certain. The length of the CDR3 is 13 residues. Trimming took off 6 bases at V and 6 bases at J, with 14 bases between the two ends. The CDR3 nucleotides are TGTGCCAGCAGCCGACAAGGAGTCTCTGAAGCTTTCTTT. Its translation is CASSRQGVSEAFF.

On this clonotype: An end of the junction differs from the germline gene, which may be a read error. Here the CDR3 DNA reads TGCGCCAGCAGCCAAGGAATCACCATATATTTT. Translating gives CASSQGITIYF. This chain uses TRBV4-1 with TRBJ1-3; D gene unclear. The CDR3 is 11 residues long. CDR1 is MGHRA and CDR2 is YSYEKL in the germline V gene.

This sequence joins TRBV7-9 and TRBJ1-2; D uncertain. The CDR3 runs 15 residues. V was pared by 4 bases and J by 4 bases, with 16 bases between. Germline lookup yields CDR1 SEHNR and CDR2 FQNEAQ (reference sequence). The CDR3 DNA reads as TGTGCCAGCAGCTCCCTGTTGAACTTCGGCTATGGCTACACCTTC. It specifies CASSSLLNFGYGYTF.

This clonotype has a handful of counts. J is TRBJ2-1 and V is TRBV12-3 or TRBV12-4; D might be TRBD1 or TRBD2, each matching 5 bases. Trimming cost V 3 bases and J 4 bases, with 13 bases left between them. This CDR3 is built from 15 residues. The CDR3 loop reads CASSLSRGGYNEQFF. The DNA of the CDR3 is TGTGCCAGCAGTTTGAGTAGGGGCGGGTACAATGAGCAGTTCTTC.

This clonotype has a handful of counts. The genes are TRBV12-3 or TRBV12-4 and TRBJ1-1; D unresolved. With 5 bases removed from V and 2 bases from J, the gap between germline ends came to 9 bases. This CDR3 contains 13 residues. CDR3 in DNA: TGTGCCAGCAGTCACTGGTTAAACACTGAAGCTTTCTTT. This codes for CASSHWLNTEAFF.

The chain couples TRBV4-2 to TRBJ1-1; possible D gene TRBD1, 5 bases. The CDR3 extends over 14 amino acids. With 4 bases removed from V and 4 bases from J, the gap between germline ends came to 13 bases. CDR1 LGHNA and CDR2 YNFKEQ come from the germline V gene. CDR3 DNA: TGTGCCAGCAGCCCCCCTTGGGGGTTCACTGAAGCTTTCTTT. This codes for CASSPPWGFTEAFF.

This clonotype was observed many times. J is TRBJ1-3 and V is TRBV6-1, with D unresolved. The length of the CDR3 is 14 residues. Germline CDR1 and CDR2: MNHNS and SASEGT. V was pared by 2 bases and J by 4 bases, with 9 bases between. This CDR3 is CASSESHPGNTIYF. In DNA form, the CDR3 reads TGTGCCAGCAGTGAATCCCATCCGGGAAACACCATATATTTT.

The V call is TRBV6-1, the J call TRBJ2-5; a possible D gene is TRBD2 (5 bases). The ends were cut back, 2 bases at V and 5 bases at J, with 12 bases in the middle. The CDR3 contains 14 residues. Germline loops: CDR1 MNHNS, CDR2 SASEGT. The CDR3 DNA reads TGTGCCAGCAGTGAAAATCGGGGTTCGGAGACCCAGTACTTC. This translates into CASSENRGSETQYF.

This clonotype was found many times. The chain has TRBV11-2 and TRBJ2-2; D is uncertain. Trimming took 3 bases from V and 5 from J, leaving 13 bases between them. CDR1 and CDR2 (germline): SGHAT, FQNNGV. The CDR3 contains 15 residues. In DNA, the CDR3 is TGTGCCAGCAGCTTCGCCGGCACCGGGACCGGGGAGCTGTTTTTT. Translating it yields CASSFAGTGTGELFF.

This sequence joins TRBV3-1 and TRBJ1-1; D call uncertain. Germline CDR1 and CDR2: LGHDT and YNNKEL (reference sequence). The CDR3 covers 11 residues. V was pared by 8 bases and J by 10 bases, with 14 bases between. CDR3 bases: TGTGCCAGCGGCCCCTTGCAGCCAGCTTTCTTT. Translated: CASGPLQPAFF.

The chain has TRBV7-8 and TRBJ2-1; the match to TRBD1 covers 7 bases. The CDR3 extends over 16 amino acids. V shed 2 bases, J shed 6 bases, and the junction held 10 bases outside the gene matches. CDR1 SGHVS and CDR2 FQNEAQ come from the germline V gene. This chain's CDR3 is CASSLLYRGGRNEQFF. The CDR3 DNA sequence: TGTGCCAGCAGCTTATTGTACAGGGGTGGGCGCAATGAGCAGTTCTTC.

V gene TRBV2 combines with J gene TRBJ2-3, with D hard to call. Per germline, CDR1 SNHLY and CDR2 FYNNEI. This CDR3 is 15 amino acids long. Trimming stripped 6 bases from V and 0 bases from J, with 13 bases between. The CDR3 nucleotides read TGTGCCAGCAGAAACTGGGAAAGTAGCACAGATACGCAGTATTTT. Its translation is CASRNWESSTDTQYF.

This clonotype was seen more than once but under ten times. The chain is built from TRBV7-8 and TRBJ1-2; no reliable D call. Germline assignment: CDR1 SGHVS and CDR2 FQNEAQ. Trimming took off 5 bases at V and 0 bases at J, with 19 bases between the two ends. The CDR3 contains 17 residues. For the CDR3, the DNA is TGTGCCAGCAGCCAACCCGGGAGTTTTTTGCCTAACTATGGCTACACCTTC. Translating gives CASSQPGSFLPNYGYTF.